What follows are 17 T cell receptor beta chains derived from one specimen sequenced in a study of a mutant IDH1 vaccine in newly diagnosed glioma. As to time point: week 23, last vaccination. Mutant IDH1 20-mer peptide, at 300 ug, made up each vaccine dose, with topical imiquimod. TCRdb's table, derived via immunoSEQ multiplex PCR, lists solely in-frame clones and lacks some. The sample yields tens of thousands of clones, approximately 85% seen once. Antigen specificity for these receptors is unknown. The input for sequencing was PBMCs, taken from a glioma patient whose treatment included an IDH1 peptide vaccine. The receptors were gathered from a woman aged 45-65 years with glioma.

The J gene is TRBJ1-3, the V gene TRBV5-1, with TRBD1 matching over 10 bases. Trimming cost V 5 bases and J 4 bases; bases outside gene matches: 6. The CDR3 length is 15 residues. The V gene's germline CDR1 is SGHRS and CDR2 YFSETQ. The CDR3 nucleotides read TGCGCCAGCAGACCGACAGGGGGCGAAGGAAACACCATATATTTT. It yields the protein CASRPTGGEGNTIYF.

This clone was detected a few times. V gene TRBV30 combines with J gene TRBJ1-1; possibly TRBD1 for D (5 bases). The CDR3 loop spans 13 amino acids. Germline V CDR1 and CDR2: GTSNPN, SVGIG (reference sequence). Deletions cut 5 bases from V and 1 base from J, with 11 bases between. In DNA, the CDR3 is TGTGCCTGGTCCTGGGGCGGGAACACTGAAGCTTTCTTT. Its protein is CAWSWGGNTEAFF. Using reference TRBV30 and TRBJ1-1 for the parts outside the CDR3, the full variable domain is SQTIHQWPATLVQPVGSPLSLECTVEGTSNPNLYWYRQAAGRGLQLLFYSVGIGQISSEVPQNLSASRPQDRQFILSSKKLLLSDSGFYLCAWSWGGNTEAFFGQGTRLTVV.

This chain connects TRBV6-6 to TRBJ1-1; a possible D gene is TRBD1 (6 bases). The V end was cut by 7 bases, the J end by 5 bases, with 20 bases between. CDR3 length: 15 residues. Germline lookup yields CDR1 MNHNY and CDR2 SVGAGI (reference sequence). CDR3 bases: TGTGCCAGCAAGGGGAGGGGGGGAGGAAAGACTGAAGCTTTCTTT. It encodes CASKGRGGGKTEAFF.

The chain is built from TRBV28 and TRBJ2-3; D is possibly TRBD1 (6 bases). Germline V gene sequence: CDR1 MDHEN, CDR2 SYDVKM. V gave up 5 bases and J gave up 0 bases, with 15 bases separating them. The CDR3 totals 16 residues. DNA for the CDR3: TGTGCCAGCAGTCCTACGGACAGTCCTAGCACAGATACGCAGTATTTT. Amino acid sequence: CASSPTDSPSTDTQYF. The full variable domain, with the rest looked up from reference TRBV28 and TRBJ2-3, is DVKVTQSSRYLVKRTGEKVFLECVQDMDHENMFWYRQDPGLGLRLIYFSYDVKMKEKGDIPEGYSVSREKKERFSLILESASTNQTSMYLCASSPTDSPSTDTQYFGPGTRLTVL.

The gene calls are TRBV5-1 and TRBJ2-5; TRBD1 might be the D (5 bases). The CDR3 consists of 13 residues. The germline V gene has CDR1 SGHRS and CDR2 YFSETQ. V lost 1 base and J 7 bases, leaving 11 bases between the germline ends. CDR3 loop: CASSLPQESTQYF. The CDR3 nucleotides read TGCGCCAGCAGCTTGCCACAGGAGTCGACCCAGTACTTC.

The V gene is TRBV9, the J gene TRBJ2-5; no definite D call. CDR3 size: 14 residues. Germline values: CDR1 SGDLS, CDR2 YYNGEE. Deletions cut 0 bases from V and 1 base from J, with 7 bases between. CDR3 sequence reads: CASSVADTQETQYF. DNA for the CDR3: TGTGCCAGCAGCGTAGCGGATACCCAAGAGACCCAGTACTTC.

V usage is TRBV5-4 and J usage is TRBJ2-7, with D possibly being TRBD1 or TRBD2 (5 bases each). This CDR3 region has 14 residues. Germline-derived CDR1 and CDR2 are SGHNT and YYREEE (reference sequence). V was cut by 3 bases and J by 4 bases, with 14 bases left in between. DNA of the CDR3: TGTGCCAGCAGCTGGGACGGGGATGCTTACGAGCAGTACTTC. Its protein is CASSWDGDAYEQYF.

This sequence joins TRBV2 and TRBJ2-1, with D perhaps matching TRBD2 (6 bases). Deletions cut 3 bases from V and 10 bases from J, with 10 bases between. Germline V gives CDR1 SNHLY, CDR2 FYNNEI. This CDR3 has 12 amino acids. The CDR3 DNA is TGTGCCAGCAGTGAGACTAGTTTCGAGCAGTTCTTC. It specifies CASSETSFEQFF.

The chain combines TRBV9 with TRBJ2-3, with a possible D match to TRBD2 (6 bases). This CDR3 has 11 amino acids. Germline CDR1 and CDR2: SGDLS and YYNGEE. Trimming took off 4 bases at V and 11 bases at J, with 11 bases between the two ends. In DNA form, the CDR3 reads TGTGCCAGCAGCACCGGGACTTTGCAGTATTTT. Amino acids: CASSTGTLQYF.

The chain couples TRBV6-1 to TRBJ1-4, with TRBD1 matching 10 bases. The CDR3 is 13 amino acids. Germline V gives CDR1 MNHNS, CDR2 SASEGT. With 10 bases clipped from V and 5 bases from J, the junction kept 4 bases outside the gene matches. The CDR3: CATPGQGNEKLFF. CDR3 sequence (DNA): TGTGCCACCCCGGGACAGGGGAATGAAAAACTGTTTTTT.

The rearrangement links TRBV9 to TRBJ2-3; 8 bases match TRBD2. Germline V CDR1 and CDR2: SGDLS, YYNGEE. This CDR3 has 14 residues. V dropped 4 bases and J dropped 5; count of bases not matched to a gene: 6. In DNA, the CDR3 is TGTGCCAGCAGCCCGAGCGGGAGCGTAGATACGCAGTATTTT. This translates into CASSPSGSVDTQYF.

The genes are TRBV19 and TRBJ1-1, with D hard to call. The V gene lost 1 base and the J gene lost 7 bases, with 13 bases spanning the gap. This CDR3 is built from 14 residues. Germline V gives CDR1 LNHDA, CDR2 SQIVND (reference sequence). CDR3 bases: TGTGCCAGTAGTATAGGAGGCACGTTAAGTGAAGCTTTCTTT. Translation: CASSIGGTLSEAFF.

This clone has only one observation. The V gene is TRBV19, the J gene TRBJ2-1; TRBD1 agrees at 7 bases. Looked up from germline, CDR1 is LNHDA and CDR2 is SQIVND (reference sequence). Trimming cost V 3 bases and J 0 bases; bases outside gene matches: 8. The length of the CDR3 is 17 residues. The CDR3, as DNA: TGTGCCAGTAGTATGTCCTTGACAGGGAGCTCCTACAATGAGCAGTTCTTC. Translation: CASSMSLTGSSYNEQFF.

The V call is TRBV27, the J call TRBJ1-4; 7 bases agree with TRBD1. This CDR3 region has 17 residues. Germline CDR1 and CDR2: MNHEY and SMNVEV (reference sequence). Trimming took 4 bases from V and 2 from J; bases not matched to a gene: 10. CDR3 sequence: CASSSVPQQGTNEKLFF. The CDR3, as DNA: TGTGCCAGCAGTTCCGTACCCCAACAGGGGACTAATGAAAAACTGTTTTTT.

The chain has TRBV7-3 and TRBJ1-1, with 9 positions matching TRBD1. The length of the CDR3 is 14 residues. CDR1 is SGHTA, CDR2 FQGTGA, per germline. J was trimmed by 6 bases and V by 3 bases; bases with no gene match: 5. The CDR3 sequence: CASSLGQGGAEAFF. The CDR3 DNA follows: TGTGCCAGCAGCTTGGGACAGGGAGGGGCTGAAGCTTTCTTT.

The chain carries TRBV9 and TRBJ2-7; 7 nucleotides align to TRBD2. CDR1 is SGDLS, CDR2 YYNGEE, per germline. The CDR3 length is 15 residues. The J segment lost 5 bases and the V segment lost 2 bases, leaving 10 bases of the junction unmatched. The chain's CDR3 is CASSVLGAGENEQYF. CDR3 nucleotide sequence: TGTGCCAGCAGCGTCCTAGGGGCGGGAGAGAACGAGCAGTACTTC.

The J gene is TRBJ2-7, the V gene TRBV2; a possible D gene is TRBD1 (6 bases). This CDR3 spans 12 amino acids. Trimming left V 7 bases short and J 1 base short, with 8 bases between. Germline lookup yields CDR1 SNHLY and CDR2 FYNNEI. Here the CDR3 reads CASKGQSYEQYF. CDR3 DNA: TGTGCCAGCAAGGGACAATCCTACGAGCAGTACTTC.